The rows below give T cell receptor beta chains drawn from one sample of a study of technical replicates of blood from a handful of donors. Some clones are missing from TCRdb's copy, which holds only in-frame ones; the method was immunoSEQ multiplex PCR. Of more than 65,000 clones detected, around 90% appear once; the ten largest clones hold around 0.37%. The specimen was T cells isolated from PBMCs. These receptors originate from a human donor in good health. Both conserved end residues are part of each CDR3. The order of the fields is D gene, V gene, J gene, CDR3 length, clone size, CDR3 protein, CDR3 DNA. A D gene is named only where the DNA matches it firmly. Clone size is given for some rows only: seen once, a few or many times, or a class if the clone is expanded.

>-|TRBV30|TRBJ2-7|15|-
CAWSQGRGWDDEQYF
TGTGCCTGGAGTCAAGGAAGGGGTTGGGATGACGAGCAGTACTTC
>-|TRBV6-1|TRBJ1-1|17|-
CASSGDKFLRENTEAFF
TGTGCCAGCAGTGGCGACAAATTTTTGCGTGAGAACACTGAAGCTTTCTTT
>TRBD2|TRBV9|TRBJ2-1|16|-
CASSVAYLAGANEQFF
TGTGCCAGCAGCGTAGCCTACCTAGCGGGTGCAAATGAGCAGTTCTTC
>TRBD1|TRBV27|TRBJ1-1|13|-
CASSLPGQKEAFF
TGTGCCAGCAGTTTGCCGGGACAGAAAGAAGCTTTCTTT
>-|TRBV28|TRBJ2-7|13|-
CASISDISYEQYF
TGTGCCAGCATTTCGGACATCAGCTACGAGCAGTACTTC
>-|TRBV10-3|TRBJ2-7|13|once
CAISEPTAYEQYF
TGTGCCATCAGTGAGCCCACAGCCTACGAGCAGTACTTC
>TRBD1|TRBV7-2|TRBJ1-1|14|-
CASSDRAGYTEAFF
TGTGCCAGCAGCGACAGGGCCGGGTACACTGAAGCTTTCTTT
>TRBD2|TRBV11-2|TRBJ2-1|17|few
CASSSVLAGALGNEQFF
TGTGCCAGCAGCTCAGTCCTAGCGGGAGCACTCGGCAATGAGCAGTTCTTC
>-|TRBV7-9|TRBJ2-1|13|once
CASSLEADNEQFF
TGTGCCAGCAGCTTAGAAGCGGACAATGAGCAGTTCTTC
>TRBD2|TRBV6-6|TRBJ2-7|15|-
CASRQTSGGTYEQYF
TGTGCCAGCAGACAGACTAGCGGAGGCACCTACGAGCAGTACTTC
>TRBD1|TRBV30|TRBJ1-5|14|-
CAWSTGQGGQPQHF
TGTGCCTGGAGTACAGGACAGGGAGGTCAGCCCCAGCATTTT
>TRBD2|TRBV5-8|TRBJ2-7|17|-
CASSETSGSFPSYEQYF
TGTGCCAGCAGCGAAACTAGCGGGAGTTTCCCCTCCTACGAGCAGTACTTC
>-|TRBV6-5|TRBJ2-1|11|-
CASSSLNEQFF
TGTGCCAGCAGTTCCTTGAATGAGCAGTTCTTC
>-|TRBV29-1|TRBJ1-2|13|-
CSVREGGPYGYTF
TGCAGCGTTCGTGAGGGTGGGCCCTATGGCTACACCTTC
>-|TRBV28|TRBJ2-7|15|-
CASTLHPGTSYEQYF
TGTGCCAGCACCCTCCACCCCGGGACATCCTACGAGCAGTACTTC
>TRBD2|TRBV30|TRBJ2-1|13|-
CAWGDIAGGEQFF
TGTGCCTGGGGCGATATAGCGGGAGGTGAGCAGTTCTTC
>-|TRBV11-2|TRBJ2-1|13|-
CASSLDLANEQFF
TGTGCCAGCAGCTTAGATCTCGCGAATGAGCAGTTCTTC
>TRBD2|TRBV10-3|TRBJ2-1|15|-
CAMEAGGEGYNEQFF
TGTGCCATGGAAGCGGGAGGGGAGGGCTACAATGAGCAGTTCTTC
>TRBD1|TRBV30|TRBJ1-4|14|-
CAWSAPDRGEKLFF
TGTGCCTGGAGTGCTCCTGACAGGGGTGAAAAACTGTTTTTT
>-|TRBV20-1|TRBJ1-1|10|-
CSARDTEAFF
TGCAGTGCTCGCGACACTGAAGCTTTCTTT
>TRBD2|TRBV4-3|TRBJ2-7|19|-
CASSHLPGPAGEIAYEQYF
TGCGCCAGCAGCCACCTACCAGGACCAGCGGGAGAGATAGCCTACGAGCAGTACTTC
>-|TRBV28|TRBJ2-7|18|-
CASSLVGAGPQTIYEQYF
TGTGCCAGCAGCTTGGTAGGGGCGGGGCCCCAGACAATATACGAGCAGTACTTC
>TRBD2|TRBV27|TRBJ2-7|15|-
CASSPTSGRIYEQYF
TGTGCCAGCAGTCCCACTAGCGGGAGGATCTACGAGCAGTACTTC
>TRBD1|TRBV28|TRBJ1-2|16|-
CASSQEQGARGYGYTF
TGTGCCAGCAGCCAGGAACAGGGGGCGCGTGGCTATGGCTACACCTTC
>-|TRBV5-1|TRBJ1-1|14|-
CASRSGGAYTEAFF
TGCGCCAGCAGGTCGGGGGGCGCGTACACTGAAGCTTTCTTT
>-|TRBV27|TRBJ2-3|14|-
CASSFGGSTDTQYF
TGTGCCAGCAGTTTTGGAGGGAGCACAGATACGCAGTATTTT
>-|TRBV6-6|TRBJ2-7|12|-
CASSQVSYEQYF
TGTGCCAGCAGTCAGGTTTCCTACGAGCAGTACTTC
>TRBD1|TRBV7-3|TRBJ2-1|15|-
CASKLIGQGNNEQFF
TGTGCCAGCAAATTAATTGGACAGGGGAATAATGAGCAGTTCTTC